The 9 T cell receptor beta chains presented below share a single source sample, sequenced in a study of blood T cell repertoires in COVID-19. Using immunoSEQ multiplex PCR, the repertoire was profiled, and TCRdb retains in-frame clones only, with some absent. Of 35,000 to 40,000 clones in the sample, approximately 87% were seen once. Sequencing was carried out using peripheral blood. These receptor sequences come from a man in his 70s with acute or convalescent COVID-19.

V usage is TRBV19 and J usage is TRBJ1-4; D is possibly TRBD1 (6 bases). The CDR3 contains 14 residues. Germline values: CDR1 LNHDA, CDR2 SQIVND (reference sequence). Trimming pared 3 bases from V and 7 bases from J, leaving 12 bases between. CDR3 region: CASSMGAIGEKLFF. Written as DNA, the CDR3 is TGTGCCAGTAGTATGGGGGCGATCGGTGAAAAACTGTTTTTT.

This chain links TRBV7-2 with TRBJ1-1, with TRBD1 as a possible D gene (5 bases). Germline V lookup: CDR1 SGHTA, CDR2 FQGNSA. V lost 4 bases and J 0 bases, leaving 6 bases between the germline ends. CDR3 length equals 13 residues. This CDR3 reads CASSSTVNTEAFF. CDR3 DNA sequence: TGTGCCAGCAGCTCGACAGTGAACACTGAAGCTTTCTTT. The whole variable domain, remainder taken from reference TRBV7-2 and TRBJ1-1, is GAGVSQSPSNKVTEKGKDVELRCDPISGHTALYWYRQSLGQGLEFLIYFQGNSAPDKSGLPSDRFSAERTGGSVSTLTIQRTQQEDSAVYLCASSSTVNTEAFFGQGTRLTVV.

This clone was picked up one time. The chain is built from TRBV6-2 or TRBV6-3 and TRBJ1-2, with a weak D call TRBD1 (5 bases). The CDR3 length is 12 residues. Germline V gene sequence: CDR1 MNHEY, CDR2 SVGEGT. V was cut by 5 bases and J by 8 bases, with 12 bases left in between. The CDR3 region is CASSPSRVGYTF. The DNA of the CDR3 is TGTGCCAGCAGTCCCTCCAGGGTCGGCTACACCTTC.

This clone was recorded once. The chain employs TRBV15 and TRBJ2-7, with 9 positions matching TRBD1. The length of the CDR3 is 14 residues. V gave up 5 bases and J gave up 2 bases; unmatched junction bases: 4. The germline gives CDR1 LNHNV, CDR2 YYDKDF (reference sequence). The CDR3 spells CATSGNRGPYEQYF. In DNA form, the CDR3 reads TGTGCCACCAGCGGGAACAGGGGGCCCTACGAGCAGTACTTC. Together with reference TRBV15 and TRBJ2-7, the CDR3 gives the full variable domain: DAMVIQNPRYQVTQFGKPVTLSCSQTLNHNVMYWYQQKSSQAPKLLFHYYDKDFNNEADTPDNFQSRRPNTSFCFLDIRSPGLGDTAMYLCATSGNRGPYEQYFGPGTRLTVT.

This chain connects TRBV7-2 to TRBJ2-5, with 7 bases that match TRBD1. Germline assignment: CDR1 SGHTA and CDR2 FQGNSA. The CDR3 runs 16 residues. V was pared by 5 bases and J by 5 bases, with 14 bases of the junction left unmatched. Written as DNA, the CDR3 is TGTGCCAGCAGCCCGCGAAATAACAGGGGTCGGGAGACCCAGTACTTC. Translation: CASSPRNNRGRETQYF.

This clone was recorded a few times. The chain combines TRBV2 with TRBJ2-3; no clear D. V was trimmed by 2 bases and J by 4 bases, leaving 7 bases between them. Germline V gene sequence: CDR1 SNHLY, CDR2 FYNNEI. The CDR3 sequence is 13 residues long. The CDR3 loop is CASSESLPDTQYF. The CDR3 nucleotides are TGTGCCAGCAGTGAATCACTTCCAGATACGCAGTATTTT.

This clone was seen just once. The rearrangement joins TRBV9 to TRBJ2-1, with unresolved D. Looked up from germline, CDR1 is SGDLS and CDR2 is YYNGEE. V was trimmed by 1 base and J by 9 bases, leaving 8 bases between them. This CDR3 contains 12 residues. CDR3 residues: CASSVSGLEQFF. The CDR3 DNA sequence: TGTGCCAGCAGCGTATCTGGGCTTGAGCAGTTCTTC.

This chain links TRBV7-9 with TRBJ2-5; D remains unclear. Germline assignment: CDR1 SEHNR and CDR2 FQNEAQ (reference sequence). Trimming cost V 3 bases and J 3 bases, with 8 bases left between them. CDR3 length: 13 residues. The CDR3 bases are TGTGCCAGCAGCTTGACTGGTAAAGAGACCCAGTACTTC. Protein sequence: CASSLTGKETQYF.

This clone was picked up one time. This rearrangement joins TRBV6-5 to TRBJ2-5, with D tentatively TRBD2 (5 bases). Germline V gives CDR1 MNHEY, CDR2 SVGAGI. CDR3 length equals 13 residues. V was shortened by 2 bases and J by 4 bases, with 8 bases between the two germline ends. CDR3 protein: CASSYTSRETQYF. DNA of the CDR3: TGTGCCAGCAGTTACACTAGTCGAGAGACCCAGTACTTC.